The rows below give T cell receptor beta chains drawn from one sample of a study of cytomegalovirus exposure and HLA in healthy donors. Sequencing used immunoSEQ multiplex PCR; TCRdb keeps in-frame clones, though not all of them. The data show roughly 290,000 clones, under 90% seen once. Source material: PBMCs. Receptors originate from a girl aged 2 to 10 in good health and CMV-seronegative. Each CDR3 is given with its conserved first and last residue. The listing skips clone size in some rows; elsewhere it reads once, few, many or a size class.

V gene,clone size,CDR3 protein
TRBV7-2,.,CASSFPRYEQYF
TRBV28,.,CASFRPGGGEKLFF
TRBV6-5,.,CASIRRGDNEAFF
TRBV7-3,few,CASSATSSGKGDTQYF
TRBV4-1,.,CASSQGPPRSDGYIQYF
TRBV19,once,CASSLSRGITGYTF
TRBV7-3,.,CASSVSGRIEDTQYF
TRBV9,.,CASSVDVTYYEQYF
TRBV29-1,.,CSVHNMNTEAFF
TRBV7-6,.,CASSLRGGATYNEQFF
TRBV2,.,CASSVGGLAGNTIYF
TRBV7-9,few,CASSPLAGVGETQYF
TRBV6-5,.,CASSSQGELFF
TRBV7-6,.,CASSRISTGTVSGEQYF
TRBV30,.,CAWSAGEGYTF
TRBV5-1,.,CASSLTGGELFF
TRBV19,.,CASSMPRTENTGELFF
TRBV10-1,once,CASSEGGAGGFYEQYF
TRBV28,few,CASADYSGSNQPQHF
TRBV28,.,CASTTAIQGPLYGYTF
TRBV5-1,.,CASSLGASYEQYF
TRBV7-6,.,CASSLVPSRLGANYGYTF
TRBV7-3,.,CASSLGSLTEAFF
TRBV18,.,CASSDGQKYGYTF
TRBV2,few,CASSVPLSGLAEGSTDTQYF
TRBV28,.,CASSSTHAGTDNTEAFF
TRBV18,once,CASSPQERQGRTEAFF
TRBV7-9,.,CASSLGAAGELFF